What follows is one TCR beta chain and its context. Its antigen remains unidentified. Germline lookup yields CDR1 PRHDT and CDR2 FYEKMQ (reference sequence). The CDR3 totals 15 residues. Trimming cost V 7 bases and J 1 base, with 13 bases left between them. This specimen comes from a study of cytomegalovirus exposure and HLA in healthy donors. Looking at the study overall: There were several hundred genotyped donors. Of these, roughly 80% fell in the genetic ancestry cluster associated with self-reported Caucasian donors.

Researchers ran the PCR with 60 Vbeta and 13 Jbeta primers. The data were produced by immunoSEQ multiplex PCR, yet TCRdb's version contains in-frame clones alone and is incomplete. The table lists more than 100,000 clones, 77% of them singletons. General study findings and limits: HLA alleles showed associations with around 15,000 TCR beta sequences in a later analysis, at a 0.05 false discovery rate. Relative to equally common others, HLA-associated TCR beta chains showed greater clonal expansion in a later analysis.

The V gene is TRBV13, the J gene TRBJ2-2; D is ambiguous. What was sequenced was PBMCs. This TCR was recovered from a woman between 55 and 75 years old in good health and CMV-seronegative. CDR3 nucleotide sequence: TGTGCCAGCAACCCCAAGAGGTGGAACACCGGGGAGCTGTTTTTT. Protein product: CASNPKRWNTGELFF.